The clone carrying this T cell receptor beta chain was observed a single time. Antigen: not known. Produced via immunoSEQ multiplex PCR; TCRdb's table is partial and in-frame only. Among about 25,000 clones listed, about four fifths were seen once. This entry is derived from a study of T cells in narcolepsy. Overall study results and limits: Same-patient CSF and blood CD4+ T cell clonotypes included HCRT-specific and TRIB2-specific autoreactive ones.

The V gene's germline CDR1 is SGHDN and CDR2 FVKESK. V was clipped by 4 bases and J by 0 bases, with 12 bases between them. CDR3 size: 15 residues. The clonotype originates from a human donor with narcolepsy. Sequencing used CD45RA- memory CD4+ T cells from PBMCs. The V gene is TRBV14, the J gene TRBJ1-2; D not resolved. CDR3 amino acids: CASSPLSTPNYGYTF. The CDR3 DNA reads as TGTGCCAGCAGCCCACTTTCGACACCTAACTATGGCTACACCTTC.